This T cell receptor beta chain was retrieved from a study of response to subunit inactivated influenza vaccine. The study, taken as a whole, reports: Authors proposed each seasonal influenza vaccination draws in few new T cells.

One entry per CDR3 protein, called by TCRdb with MiXCR from the RT-PCR reads. The sample holds about half a million distinct CDR3 sequences, approximately 24% seen once. Per the germline V gene, CDR1 is WSHSY and CDR2 is SAAADI. The length of the CDR3 is 15 residues. Germline trimming cut 6 bases from V and 4 bases from J; bases unmatched to any gene: 8. Notes on this clonotype: The antigen is not known.

Here the sequenced sample was CD4+ T cells sorted from PBMCs, taken more than 4 days after vaccination. The rearrangement uses TRBV10-2 and TRBJ2-3, with 9 bases identical to TRBD1. The TCR sequence derives from a man between 50 and 59 years old who received an inactivated influenza vaccine. The CDR3 DNA follows: TGCGCCAGCAGCAGGGGGACAGGGTCGTCAGATACGCAGTATTTT. Its translation is CASSRGTGSSDTQYF.